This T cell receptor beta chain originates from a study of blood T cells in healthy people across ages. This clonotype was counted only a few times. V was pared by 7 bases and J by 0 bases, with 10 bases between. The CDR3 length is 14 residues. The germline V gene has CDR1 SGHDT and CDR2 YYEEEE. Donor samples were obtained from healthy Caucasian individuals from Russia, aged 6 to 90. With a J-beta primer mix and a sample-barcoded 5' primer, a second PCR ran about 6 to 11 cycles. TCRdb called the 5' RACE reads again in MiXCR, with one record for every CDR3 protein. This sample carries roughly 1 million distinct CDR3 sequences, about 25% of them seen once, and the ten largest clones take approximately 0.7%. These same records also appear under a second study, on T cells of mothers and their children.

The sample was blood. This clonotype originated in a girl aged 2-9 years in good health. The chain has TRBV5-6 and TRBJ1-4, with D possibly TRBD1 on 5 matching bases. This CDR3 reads CASAGGTTNEKLFF. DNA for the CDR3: TGTGCCAGCGCGGGGGGTACAACTAATGAAAAACTGTTTTTT.